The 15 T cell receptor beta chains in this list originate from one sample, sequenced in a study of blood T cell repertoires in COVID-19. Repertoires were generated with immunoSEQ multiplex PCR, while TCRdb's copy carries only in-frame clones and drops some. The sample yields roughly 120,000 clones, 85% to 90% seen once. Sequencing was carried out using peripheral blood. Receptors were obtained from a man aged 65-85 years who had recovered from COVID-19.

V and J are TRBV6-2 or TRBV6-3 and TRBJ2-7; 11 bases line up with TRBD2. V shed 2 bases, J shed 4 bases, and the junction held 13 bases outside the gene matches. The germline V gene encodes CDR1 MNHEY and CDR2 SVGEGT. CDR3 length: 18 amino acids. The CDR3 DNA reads TGTGCCAGCAGTTACCCACCTGCTAGCGGGAGGCGTCCTTACGAGCAGTACTTC. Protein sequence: CASSYPPASGRRPYEQYF.

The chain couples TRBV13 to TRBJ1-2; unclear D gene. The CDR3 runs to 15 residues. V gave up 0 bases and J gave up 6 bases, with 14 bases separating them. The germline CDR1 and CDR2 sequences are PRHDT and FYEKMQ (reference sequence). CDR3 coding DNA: TGTGCCAGCAGCTTAGGGGTGCGGGCCGGGGATGGCTACACCTTC. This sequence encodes CASSLGVRAGDGYTF.

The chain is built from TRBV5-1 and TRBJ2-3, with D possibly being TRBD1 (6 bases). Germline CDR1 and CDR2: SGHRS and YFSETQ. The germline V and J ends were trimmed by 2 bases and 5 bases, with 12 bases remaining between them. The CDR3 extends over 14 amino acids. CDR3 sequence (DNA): TGCGCCAGCAGCTTCGGGACACAAGGAGATACGCAGTATTTT. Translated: CASSFGTQGDTQYF.

This CDR3 reads CASRRQGGQPQHF. Here the CDR3 DNA reads TGTGCCAGCAGACGACAGGGAGGTCAGCCCCAGCATTTT. The V gene is TRBV28, the J gene TRBJ1-5; TRBD1 matches 7 bases. The germline CDR1 and CDR2 sequences are MDHEN and SYDVKM. CDR3 length: 13 amino acids. The ends lost 6 bases at V and 6 bases at J; junction bases unmatched: 5.

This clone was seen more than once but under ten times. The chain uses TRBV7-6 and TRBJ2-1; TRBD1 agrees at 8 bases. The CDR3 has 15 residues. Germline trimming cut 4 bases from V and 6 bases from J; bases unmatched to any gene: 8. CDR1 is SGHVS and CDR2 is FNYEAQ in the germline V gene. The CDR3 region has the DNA TGTGCCAGCAGCTCTTCCGGGACAGGCATCAATGAGCAGTTCTTC. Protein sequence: CASSSSGTGINEQFF.

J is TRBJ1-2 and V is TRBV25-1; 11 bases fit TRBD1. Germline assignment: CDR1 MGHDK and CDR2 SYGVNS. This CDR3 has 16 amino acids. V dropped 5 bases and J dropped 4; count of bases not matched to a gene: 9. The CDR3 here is CASSNPRTGGVYGYTF. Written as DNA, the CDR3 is TGTGCCAGCAGTAACCCCAGGACAGGGGGCGTCTATGGCTACACCTTC.

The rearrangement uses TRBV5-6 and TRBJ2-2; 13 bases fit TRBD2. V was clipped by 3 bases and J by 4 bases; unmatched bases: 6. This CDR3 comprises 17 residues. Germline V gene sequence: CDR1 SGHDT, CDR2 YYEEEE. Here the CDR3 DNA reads TGTGCCAGCAGCTCCATACTAGCGGGAGGGGGCACCGGGGAGCTGTTTTTT. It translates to CASSSILAGGGTGELFF.

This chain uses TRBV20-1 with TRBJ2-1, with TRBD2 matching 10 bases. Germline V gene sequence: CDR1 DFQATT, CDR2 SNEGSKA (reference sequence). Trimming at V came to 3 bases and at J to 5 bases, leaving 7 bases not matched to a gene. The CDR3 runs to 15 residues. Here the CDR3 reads CSASRAGGLHNEQFF. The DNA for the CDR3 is TGCAGTGCTAGTCGAGCGGGGGGGCTCCACAATGAGCAGTTCTTC.

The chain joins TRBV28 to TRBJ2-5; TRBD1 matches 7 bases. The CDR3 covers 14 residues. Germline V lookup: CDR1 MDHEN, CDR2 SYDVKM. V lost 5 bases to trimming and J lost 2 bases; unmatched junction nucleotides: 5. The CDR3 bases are TGTGCCAGCAGTACAGGGGCCCTTCAAGAGACCCAGTACTTC. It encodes CASSTGALQETQYF.

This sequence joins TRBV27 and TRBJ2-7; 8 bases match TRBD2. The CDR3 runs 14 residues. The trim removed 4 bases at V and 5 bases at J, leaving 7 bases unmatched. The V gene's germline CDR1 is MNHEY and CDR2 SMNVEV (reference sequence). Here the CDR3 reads CASSSARGGNEQYF. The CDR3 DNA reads TGTGCCAGCAGTTCGGCCCGGGGGGGCAACGAGCAGTACTTC.

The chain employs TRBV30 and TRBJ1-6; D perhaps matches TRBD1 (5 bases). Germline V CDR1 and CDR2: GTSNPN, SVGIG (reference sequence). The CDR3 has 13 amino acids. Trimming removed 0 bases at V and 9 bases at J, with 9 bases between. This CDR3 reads CAWSVQEFSPLHF. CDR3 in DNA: TGTGCCTGGAGTGTACAGGAATTTTCACCCCTCCACTTT. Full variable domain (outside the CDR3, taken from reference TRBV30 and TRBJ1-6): SQTIHQWPATLVQPVGSPLSLECTVEGTSNPNLYWYRQAAGRGLQLLFYSVGIGQISSEVPQNLSASRPQDRQFILSSKKLLLSDSGFYLCAWSVQEFSPLHFGNGTRLTVT.

The CDR3 spells CLRDRNEQFF. Written as DNA, the CDR3 is TGTCTTAGGGACAGGAATGAGCAGTTCTTC. The chain is built from TRBV27 and TRBJ2-1, with 8 bases matching TRBD1. Germline CDR1 and CDR2: MNHEY and SMNVEV (reference sequence). The CDR3 is 10 residues long.

CDR3 amino acids: CASSPLNSNLMTEAFF. CDR3 DNA: TGTGCCAGCAGCCCACTGAATTCGAACCTGATGACTGAAGCTTTCTTT. This chain uses TRBV13 with TRBJ1-1; D uncertain. There are 16 residues in the CDR3. The V gene's germline CDR1 is PRHDT and CDR2 FYEKMQ (reference sequence). Trimming stripped 5 bases from V and 5 bases from J, with 21 bases between.

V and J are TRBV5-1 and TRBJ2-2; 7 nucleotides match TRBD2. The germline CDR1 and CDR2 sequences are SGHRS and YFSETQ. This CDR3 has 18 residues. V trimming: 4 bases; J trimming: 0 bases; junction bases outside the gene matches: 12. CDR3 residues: CASSQLAGQGTNTGELFF. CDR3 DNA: TGCGCCAGCAGCCAGTTAGCGGGCCAGGGCACGAACACCGGGGAGCTGTTTTTT.

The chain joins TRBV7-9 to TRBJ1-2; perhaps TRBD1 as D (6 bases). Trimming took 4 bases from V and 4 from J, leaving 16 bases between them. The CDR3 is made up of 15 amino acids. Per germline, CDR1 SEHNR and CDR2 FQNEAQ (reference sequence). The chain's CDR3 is CASSSQGGGGYGYTF. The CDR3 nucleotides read TGTGCCAGCAGCTCCCAAGGAGGGGGGGGCTATGGCTACACCTTC.